These 17 T cell receptor beta chains were sequenced from one sample in a study of shared clonotypes between healthy human individuals. Generated by immunoSEQ multiplex PCR, the TCRdb table keeps only in-frame clones and is missing some. Among about 2.2 million clones, around 93% were seen once, and the ten largest hold under 2%. CD45RO-negative, CCR7-positively selected cells formed the naive CD8 fraction, excluding terminally differentiated effector memory CD45RA+ cells. Specimen: naive CD8+ T cells from PBMCs. The receptors derive from a man aged 18 to 29 in good health. Some clones in this sample may be carry-over from other donors' samples.

The chain is built from TRBV11-2 and TRBJ2-7; possible D gene TRBD1, 5 bases. The CDR3 contains 15 residues. Germline CDR1 and CDR2: SGHAT and FQNNGV. Trimming left V 3 bases short and J 3 bases short, with 15 bases between. The CDR3 DNA is TGTGCCAGCAGCTTCAACCCTAGGGGCCTCTACGAGCAGTACTTC. Its protein product is CASSFNPRGLYEQYF. The variable domain in full, with the rest retrieved from reference TRBV11-2 and TRBJ2-7, is EAGVAQSPRYKIIEKRQSVAFWCNPISGHATLYWYQQILGQGPKLLIQFQNNGVVDDSQLPKDRFSAERLKGVDSTLKIQPAKLEDSAVYLCASSFNPRGLYEQYFGPGTRLTVT.

For this clone: The same CDR3 is also encoded by other DNA sequences in this sample. The chain combines TRBV28 with TRBJ2-7, with 7 positions matching TRBD1. The CDR3 is 15 amino acids. Germline CDR1 MDHEN, CDR2 SYDVKM. V trimming: 4 bases; J trimming: 0 bases; junction bases outside the gene matches: 6. In DNA form, the CDR3 reads TGTGCCAGCAGTTCGGCGACAGGGAGCTCCTACGAGCAGTACTTC. It is translated as CASSSATGSSYEQYF.

The chain is built from TRBV28 and TRBJ1-5; D not resolved. The CDR3 has 14 residues. Germline CDR1 is MDHEN and CDR2 is SYDVKM. V was pared by 7 bases and J by 6 bases, with 16 bases between. The CDR3 loop reads CASTPDEVAQPQHF. DNA of the CDR3: TGTGCCAGCACCCCCGACGAGGTTGCTCAGCCCCAGCATTTT.

The J gene is TRBJ2-1, the V gene TRBV2; TRBD1 is a possible D gene (6 bases). This CDR3 spans 17 amino acids. Between the trimmed V and J ends, which lost 0 bases and 3 bases, there was a span of 15 bases. CDR1 is SNHLY and CDR2 is FYNNEI in the germline V gene. The CDR3: CASSEALWAGVYNEQFF. As DNA, the CDR3 is TGTGCCAGCAGTGAAGCGCTTTGGGCAGGGGTCTACAATGAGCAGTTCTTC. The full variable domain, completed using reference TRBV2 and TRBJ2-1, is EPEVTQTPSHQVTQMGQEVILRCVPISNHLYFYWYRQILGQKVEFLVSFYNNEISEKSEIFDDQFSVERPDGSNFTLKIRSTKLEDSAMYFCASSEALWAGVYNEQFFGPGTRLTVL.

This clone was found once. The rearrangement links TRBV25-1 to TRBJ2-2; no definite D call. Germline V gene data show CDR1 as MGHDK and CDR2 as SYGVNS. V was shortened by 7 bases and J by 11 bases, with 14 bases between the two germline ends. The CDR3 has 12 amino acids. CDR3 sequence reads: CASTLRAGELFF. The CDR3 DNA reads as TGTGCCAGCACCTTAAGGGCAGGAGAGCTGTTTTTT.

This sequence joins TRBV28 and TRBJ2-7; unclear D gene. Germline V gives CDR1 MDHEN, CDR2 SYDVKM. CDR3 size: 15 residues. The V end lost 4 bases, the J end lost 0 bases, and 13 bases lay between the germline ends. This CDR3 is CASSSRTESSYEQYF. The CDR3 DNA follows: TGTGCCAGCAGTTCAAGGACGGAGAGCTCCTACGAGCAGTACTTC.

The J gene is TRBJ2-7, the V gene TRBV6-6; no definite D call. The CDR3 covers 16 residues. Germline lookup yields CDR1 MNHNY and CDR2 SVGAGI (reference sequence). Trimming took off 0 bases at V and 0 bases at J, with 12 bases between the two ends. The CDR3 region has the DNA TGTGCCAGCAGTTACTCGGACGTCAGCTTCTCCTACGAGCAGTACTTC. It yields the protein CASSYSDVSFSYEQYF.

This chain connects TRBV6-6 to TRBJ2-7, with D perhaps TRBD1 (5 bases). Trimming cost V 7 bases and J 0 bases, with 10 bases left between them. This CDR3 contains 13 residues. Germline V gives CDR1 MNHNY, CDR2 SVGAGI (reference sequence). For the CDR3, the DNA is TGTGCCAGCATGGGCAGGGACTCCTACGAGCAGTACTTC. It is translated as CASMGRDSYEQYF.

CDR3 residues: CASSFDGRHSNTGELFF. The DNA for the CDR3 is TGTGCCAGTAGTTTCGACGGGAGACACTCGAACACCGGGGAGCTGTTTTTT. The chain recombines TRBV19 with TRBJ2-2; a possible D gene is TRBD2 (6 bases). This CDR3 is 17 amino acids long. V dropped 5 bases and J dropped 0 bases, with 16 bases sitting between them. CDR1 LNHDA and CDR2 SQIVND come from the germline V gene (reference sequence).

The CDR3 loop is CASSTRVLGLAVYEQYF. The CDR3 DNA reads TGTGCCAGTAGTACTAGAGTTCTTGGACTAGCGGTTTACGAGCAGTACTTC. This chain uses TRBV19 with TRBJ2-7; 10 bases align to TRBD2. Per germline, CDR1 LNHDA and CDR2 SQIVND (reference sequence). V shed 4 bases, J shed 4 bases, and the junction held 13 bases outside the gene matches. The CDR3 extends over 17 amino acids.

The chain has TRBV27 and TRBJ2-7; weak D call: TRBD1 (5 bases). CDR3 size: 13 residues. Germline CDR1 MNHEY, CDR2 SMNVEV (reference sequence). Trimming stripped 3 bases from V and 3 bases from J, with 9 bases between. In DNA, the CDR3 is TGTGCCAGCAGTTTGGCCAGGGACTACGAGCAGTACTTC. Protein: CASSLARDYEQYF.

The V and J genes are TRBV14 and TRBJ2-3, with D possibly matching TRBD2 (5 bases). In germline, CDR1 is SGHDN, CDR2 FVKESK. V lost 4 bases and J lost 2, with 7 bases in between. The CDR3 totals 13 residues. CDR3 sequence reads: CASSPGNTDTQYF. The CDR3 bases are TGTGCCAGCAGCCCCGGGAACACAGATACGCAGTATTTT.

This chain's CDR3 is CASSFPRETNEKLFF. The CDR3 DNA sequence: TGTGCCAGCAGTTTTCCCAGGGAAACTAATGAAAAACTGTTTTTT. The chain joins TRBV28 to TRBJ1-4; D is perhaps TRBD1 (5 bases). The V and J ends lost 3 bases and 1 base respectively, with 9 bases between them. Germline CDR1 MDHEN, CDR2 SYDVKM. This CDR3 has 15 residues.

V gene TRBV6-5 combines with J gene TRBJ1-2; 8 bases line up with TRBD1. Germline assignment: CDR1 MNHEY and CDR2 SVGAGI. CDR3 length equals 15 residues. Losses at the gene ends were 1 base for V and 6 bases for J; bases not matched to a gene: 7. DNA for the CDR3: TGTGCCAGCAGTTACTTCAGGGGGCGGGAGGATGGCTACACCTTC. Amino acids: CASSYFRGREDGYTF.

The J gene is TRBJ1-2, the V gene TRBV19; no definite D call. CDR3 size: 14 residues. Germline-derived CDR1 and CDR2 are LNHDA and SQIVND (reference sequence). V was cut by 1 base and J by 3 bases, with 9 bases left in between. The CDR3 nucleotides read TGTGCCAGTAGTATAGGGGAAAAGTACTATGGCTACACCTTC. This gives the protein CASSIGEKYYGYTF.

This clone was found a few times. The sample holds other DNA sequences that translate to the same CDR3. The genes are TRBV2 and TRBJ1-5, with D perhaps matching TRBD1 (5 bases). Per the germline V gene, CDR1 is SNHLY and CDR2 is FYNNEI. This CDR3 has 14 residues. V dropped 6 bases and J dropped 0 bases, with 9 bases sitting between them. CDR3 DNA sequence: TGTGCCAGCAGGGGGGGATATAGCAATCAGCCCCAGCATTTT. The encoded protein is CASRGGYSNQPQHF.

V gene TRBV18 combines with J gene TRBJ2-5, with 14 positions matching TRBD2. This CDR3 has 17 residues. V gave up 0 bases and J gave up 5 bases; unmatched junction bases: 5. CDR1 KGHSH and CDR2 LQKENI come from the germline V gene. This CDR3 is CASSPPGLAGVMETQYF. The CDR3 DNA is TGTGCCAGCTCACCACCGGGACTAGCGGGAGTGATGGAGACCCAGTACTTC.